This T cell receptor beta chain originates from a study of T-cell memory formation after mild COVID-19. This clonotype was seen ten or more times. The antigen is undetermined. From 5'RACE with constant-segment primers came TCR alpha and TCR beta cDNA libraries that carried sample barcodes and UMIs. TCRdb independently ran MiXCR on the 5' RACE reads; one entry per CDR3 protein. The sample shows 44,000 or so distinct CDR3 sequences, roughly 9% of them seen only once. Study outcomes and limitations: In pre-infection memory, a portion of responding clones appeared, which suggested that cross-reactive memory joined. Proof of SARS-CoV-2 specificity was absent for the second-wave clones that crested on day 37. The main location of contracting CD4+ clones was CM and EM, and that of contracting CD8+ clones was EMRA.

CDR1 is MNHEY, CDR2 SVGAGI, per germline. V lost 5 bases to trimming and J lost 6 bases, with 20 bases between them. This CDR3 is 16 amino acids long. J is TRBJ1-5 and V is TRBV6-5; possible D gene TRBD1, 6 bases. The receptor's source is an adult woman who had mild COVID-19 (a few samples of this study predate the infection). Cell type and time point are not known. Specimen: PBMCs or a T cell subset sorted from them (not recorded which). CDR3 residues: CASSVRRGGGGQPQHF. The CDR3 bases are TGTGCCAGCAGTGTACGGAGGGGGGGAGGGGGTCAGCCCCAGCATTTT.